The 6 T cell receptor beta chains listed next were all sequenced from one sample in a study of cytomegalovirus exposure and HLA in healthy donors. TCRdb's table, derived via immunoSEQ multiplex PCR, lists solely in-frame clones and lacks some. This table holds 100,000 to 150,000 clones, 88% found once. The source material was PBMCs. These receptors all come from a man in his late teens or twenties in good health and CMV-seronegative.

The chain joins TRBV9 to TRBJ2-5; 7 bases map to TRBD2. V gave up 4 bases and J gave up 0 bases; unmatched junction bases: 6. The germline V gene encodes CDR1 SGDLS and CDR2 YYNGEE. There are 15 residues in the CDR3. The CDR3 is CASSTGTTYQETQYF. CDR3 nucleotide sequence: TGTGCCAGCAGCACCGGGACTACGTACCAAGAGACCCAGTACTTC.

This clone was seen once. The chain uses TRBV5-1 and TRBJ1-2; D is unresolved. Germline assignment: CDR1 SGHRS and CDR2 YFSETQ. CDR3 length equals 15 residues. Trimming removed 4 bases at V and 1 base at J, with 14 bases between. CDR3 protein: CASSPPLEGNYGYTF. CDR3 DNA: TGCGCCAGCAGCCCGCCGTTAGAGGGTAACTATGGCTACACCTTC.

V is TRBV5-1 and J is TRBJ2-7; 11 bases are shared with TRBD1. The CDR3 has 14 residues. V lost 4 bases and J lost 6; bases outside the gene matches: 6. Germline values: CDR1 SGHRS, CDR2 YFSETQ. CDR3: CASSKGQGVSEQYF. For the CDR3, the DNA is TGCGCCAGCAGCAAGGGACAGGGGGTGAGCGAGCAGTACTTC.

CDR3 in DNA: TGTGCCAGCAGCCCCGAGGGGACAGGGGCACTCTTTGGCTACACCTTC. Translating it yields CASSPEGTGALFGYTF. The chain recombines TRBV27 with TRBJ1-2, with 10 nucleotides matching TRBD1. Germline V gene data show CDR1 as MNHEY and CDR2 as SMNVEV (reference sequence). The CDR3 totals 16 residues. The J segment lost 7 bases and the V segment lost 6 bases, leaving 14 bases of the junction unmatched.

This chain uses TRBV9 with TRBJ2-1; 9 positions match TRBD2. This CDR3 spans 17 amino acids. Germline loops: CDR1 SGDLS, CDR2 YYNGEE. J lost 1 base, V lost 0 bases, and 5 bases had no gene match. The CDR3 loop is CASSVAAGGISYNEQFF. CDR3 in DNA: TGTGCCAGCAGCGTAGCAGCGGGGGGTATATCCTACAATGAGCAGTTCTTC. The full variable domain, its missing parts supplied by reference TRBV9 and TRBJ2-1, is DSGVTQTPKHLITATGQRVTLRCSPRSGDLSVYWYQQSLDQGLQFLIQYYNGEERAKGNILERFSAQQFPDLHSELNLSSLELGDSALYFCASSVAAGGISYNEQFFGPGTRLTVL.

The chain is built from TRBV4-1 and TRBJ2-5; 12 nucleotides agree with TRBD2. CDR3 length: 16 amino acids. Trimming cost V 2 bases and J 3 bases; bases outside gene matches: 4. Germline CDR1 reads MGHRA; CDR2 reads YSYEKL. For the CDR3, the DNA is TGCGCCAGCAGCCAATGGAGGACTAGCGGGAAAGAGACCCAGTACTTC. Translating gives CASSQWRTSGKETQYF.